The T cell receptor (beta chain) described here comes from a study of control samples from healthy donors and cancer patients. TCRdb's table, derived via immunoSEQ multiplex PCR, lists solely in-frame clones and lacks some. The sample has approximately 180,000 clones; roughly 94% are singletons. From germline, CDR1 is SGHDT and CDR2 YYEEEE. V was trimmed by 1 base and J by 4 bases, leaving 14 bases between them. This CDR3 comprises 15 residues. The source material was blood. The clonotype was recovered from a woman under 30 in good health. This rearrangement joins TRBV5-6 to TRBJ1-1; a weak D match, TRBD1 (5 bases). The CDR3 DNA is TGTGCCAGCAGCTTGCCCCACCCGGGGACCACTGAAGCTTTCTTT. Its translation is CASSLPHPGTTEAFF. Drawing the rest from reference TRBV5-6 and TRBJ1-1, the complete variable domain is DAGVTQSPTHLIKTRGQQVTLRCSPKSGHDTVSWYQQALGQGPQFIFQYYEEEERQRGNFPDRFSGHQFPNYSSELNVNALLLGDSALYLCASSLPHPGTTEAFFGQGTRLTVV.